A single sample gave rise to the 29 T cell receptor beta chains below, sequenced in a study of T cells in Graves' hyperthyroidism and ophthalmopathy. The TCR beta CDR3 regions underwent amplification using RNA transcripts as the source. First-round RT-PCR of the TCR CDR3 relied on the HTBI primer set. Each CDR3 protein gets one entry after TCRdb re-called the multiplex PCR reads with MiXCR. This sample has hundreds of thousands of distinct CDR3 sequences, with 11% to 15% found just once. Sample: blood. Every receptor here comes from a young woman with Graves' hyperthyroidism that later progressed to Graves' ophthalmopathy.

V usage is TRBV18 and J usage is TRBJ2-6; D unresolved. The CDR3 is made up of 18 amino acids. Germline V gene lookup returns CDR1 KGHSH and CDR2 LQKENI. The germline V and J ends were trimmed by 1 base and 0 bases, with 13 bases remaining between them. For the CDR3, the DNA is TGTGCCAGCTCACCACAGACGCCGACCAGCTCTGGGGCCAACGTCCTGACTTTC. It encodes CASSPQTPTSSGANVLTF.

This clonotype has at least ten counts. The chain carries TRBV6-1 and TRBJ1-2; 7 bases are shared with TRBD1. V dropped 6 bases and J dropped 0; count of bases not matched to a gene: 10. CDR3 length equals 16 residues. CDR1 is MNHNS, CDR2 SASEGT, per germline. The CDR3 DNA sequence: TGTGCCAGCAGGGACTACCGGGACAGAGCTAACTATGGCTACACCTTC. Translation: CASRDYRDRANYGYTF.

V usage is TRBV19 and J usage is TRBJ2-4; perhaps TRBD1 as D (6 bases). V was trimmed by 6 bases and J by 2 bases, leaving 23 bases between them. The CDR3 is 18 amino acids. Germline CDR1 and CDR2: LNHDA and SQIVND (reference sequence). Here the CDR3 DNA reads TGTGCCAGTAGGGACCCCGTAAGGACAGAGCGAACCAAAAACATTCAGTACTTC. This sequence encodes CASRDPVRTERTKNIQYF.

This clonotype was observed many times. V usage is TRBV12-3 or TRBV12-4 and J usage is TRBJ2-3; TRBD1 aligns across 8 bases. This CDR3 has 16 residues. The junction had 4 bases not matched to a gene; V was cut back by 0 bases and J by 2 bases. The CDR3 is CASSLATGVSTDTQYF. CDR3 DNA sequence: TGTGCCAGCAGTTTAGCGACAGGGGTTTCCACAGATACGCAGTATTTT.

J is TRBJ2-7 and V is TRBV19; 7 bases align to TRBD2. The V and J ends lost 7 bases and 2 bases, in that order; junction bases with no gene match: 11. Looked up from germline, CDR1 is LNHDA and CDR2 is SQIVND (reference sequence). CDR3 length: 15 amino acids. CDR3 nucleotide sequence: TGTGCCAGTAAGCTAGCGGACATTACCCCCTACGAGCAGTACTTC. Encoded protein: CASKLADITPYEQYF.

This clonotype was observed a handful of times. The rearrangement uses TRBV14 and TRBJ2-7; 7 nucleotides agree with TRBD1. J lost 1 base, V lost 0 bases, and 3 bases had no gene match. Germline V gene sequence: CDR1 SGHDN, CDR2 FVKESK. The length of the CDR3 is 15 residues. The CDR3 region is CASSQDGTESYEQYF. The CDR3 DNA reads TGTGCCAGCAGCCAAGACGGGACAGAGTCCTACGAGCAGTACTTC.

This clonotype was observed at least ten times. The V and J genes are TRBV7-2 and TRBJ2-3, with 7 bases that match TRBD1. The CDR3 is 14 amino acids. Losses at the gene ends were 5 bases for V and 1 base for J; bases not matched to a gene: 3. Germline CDR1 SGHTA, CDR2 FQGNSA. CDR3 in amino acids: CASSPDRGTDTQYF. DNA of the CDR3: TGTGCCAGCAGCCCCGACAGGGGCACAGATACGCAGTATTTT.

The table lists this clonotype with many counts. This rearrangement joins TRBV12-3 or TRBV12-4 to TRBJ1-1, with 7 nucleotides matching TRBD1. J was trimmed by 1 base and V by 11 bases; bases with no gene match: 10. The CDR3 loop spans 14 amino acids. As DNA, the CDR3 is TGTGCCGGCAAAGACAGGGATGGGAACACTGAAGCTTTCTTT. Translation gives CAGKDRDGNTEAFF.

The rearrangement joins TRBV29-1 to TRBJ2-2; tentative D call: TRBD2 (6 bases). Trimming left V 3 bases short and J 4 bases short, with 12 bases between. This CDR3 has 14 amino acids. Germline values: CDR1 SQVTM, CDR2 ANQGSEA. The CDR3 DNA is TGCAGCGTTGAGCGTGCGGGACTCACCGGGGAGCTGTTTTTT. Protein product: CSVERAGLTGELFF.

In this sample, this clonotype turned up a few times. The chain uses TRBV6-5 and TRBJ2-1; D is unresolved. Trimming removed 2 bases at V and 2 bases at J, with 13 bases between. Germline V CDR1 and CDR2: MNHEY, SVGAGI. The CDR3 spans 16 residues. This CDR3 is CASSYGVLDTYNEQFF. CDR3 nucleotide sequence: TGTGCCAGCAGTTACGGGGTCCTGGATACCTACAATGAGCAGTTCTTC.

This clonotype was recorded many times. CDR3: CSAAEGQGNDEQFF. CDR3 DNA: TGCAGTGCCGCTGAGGGACAGGGTAACGATGAGCAGTTCTTC. This rearrangement joins TRBV20-1 to TRBJ2-1; TRBD1 matches 9 bases. CDR1 is DFQATT, CDR2 SNEGSKA, per germline (reference sequence). This CDR3 comprises 14 residues. Trimming took 6 bases from V and 8 from J; bases not matched to a gene: 11.

This chain links TRBV11-3 with TRBJ1-1, with D unclear. V lost 0 bases to trimming and J lost 6 bases, with 14 bases between them. Germline assignment: CDR1 SGHNT and CDR2 YENEEA. This CDR3 region has 15 residues. CDR3 in amino acids: CASSLDVSPGSEAFF. In DNA, the CDR3 is TGTGCCAGCAGCTTAGATGTCAGCCCCGGGTCTGAAGCTTTCTTT.

At least ten counts were recorded for this clonotype. V gene TRBV3-1 combines with J gene TRBJ1-2; D uncertain. This CDR3 region has 15 residues. Germline V gene sequence: CDR1 LGHDT, CDR2 YNNKEL (reference sequence). V was shortened by 0 bases and J by 5 bases, with 13 bases between the two germline ends. The CDR3 bases are TGTGCCAGCAGCCAAGATTCTGAGACGCGTTATGGCTACACCTTC. It is translated as CASSQDSETRYGYTF. The full variable domain, its missing parts supplied by reference TRBV3-1 and TRBJ1-2, is DTAVSQTPKYLVTQMGNDKSIKCEQNLGHDTMYWYKQDSKKFLKIMFSYNNKELIINETVPNRFSPKSPDKAHLNLHINSLELGDSAVYFCASSQDSETRYGYTFGSGTRLTVV.

This clonotype showed up just a few times. The chain joins TRBV7-9 to TRBJ2-2, with D perhaps TRBD2 (6 bases). V dropped 5 bases and J dropped 2 bases, with 18 bases sitting between them. The CDR3 spans 17 residues. Per the germline V gene, CDR1 is SEHNR and CDR2 is FQNEAQ (reference sequence). CDR3 loop: CASSPRGGQPNTGELFF. The CDR3 region has the DNA TGTGCCAGCAGCCCGCGGGGTGGGCAGCCTAACACCGGGGAGCTGTTTTTT.

This clonotype has more than one count but fewer than ten. This chain joins TRBV5-8 and TRBJ1-6, with TRBD1 as a possible D gene (5 bases). The length of the CDR3 is 17 residues. Trimming left V 4 bases short and J 7 bases short, with 21 bases between. In germline, CDR1 is SGHTS, CDR2 YDEGEE. CDR3 residues: CASSRPGWGSTNSPLHF. The CDR3 DNA sequence: TGTGCCAGCAGCCGACCGGGCTGGGGGTCGACAAATTCACCCCTCCACTTT.

The chain links TRBV27 to TRBJ2-2; TRBD2 aligns across 9 bases. Per the germline V gene, CDR1 is MNHEY and CDR2 is SMNVEV (reference sequence). V lost 7 bases to trimming and J lost 4 bases; unmatched junction nucleotides: 13. The CDR3 totals 17 residues. The CDR3 region is CASTVYLAGIGTGELFF. The CDR3 DNA reads TGTGCCAGCACCGTTTACCTAGCGGGAATTGGCACCGGGGAGCTGTTTTTT.

This clonotype has at least ten counts. The chain recombines TRBV3-1 with TRBJ2-1; D possibly corresponds to TRBD2 (5 bases). V was trimmed by 6 bases and J by 7 bases, leaving 22 bases between them. The germline gives CDR1 LGHDT, CDR2 YNNKEL (reference sequence). CDR3 length: 16 residues. This CDR3 is CASRRSMGSWDNEQFF. The CDR3 nucleotides are TGTGCCAGCAGGAGAAGCATGGGGAGTTGGGATAATGAGCAGTTCTTC.

This clonotype was found many times. The J gene is TRBJ1-1, the V gene TRBV7-8; maybe TRBD1 (6 bases). The CDR3 has 17 residues. V was trimmed by 3 bases and J by 0 bases, leaving 17 bases between them. CDR1 and CDR2 (germline): SGHVS, FQNEAQ. This CDR3 is CASSFGIGGGMNTEAFF. CDR3 DNA sequence: TGTGCCAGCAGCTTTGGGATTGGAGGGGGGATGAACACTGAAGCTTTCTTT.

This clonotype was observed many times. The rearrangement uses TRBV7-9 and TRBJ2-5; D not resolved. V lost 8 bases to trimming and J lost 4 bases, with 8 bases between them. This CDR3 contains 11 residues. In germline, CDR1 is SEHNR, CDR2 FQNEAQ (reference sequence). The chain's CDR3 is CASEDRETQYF. The CDR3, as DNA: TGTGCCAGCGAGGACCGAGAGACCCAGTACTTC.

In this sample, this clonotype turned up a few times. The V gene is TRBV20-1, the J gene TRBJ2-2; 9 bases are shared with TRBD1. CDR1 is DFQATT and CDR2 is SNEGSKA in the germline V gene (reference sequence). J gave up 5 bases and V 1 base, and 8 bases lay outside the gene matches. This CDR3 is 16 amino acids long. CDR3: CSARVPTGGMTGELFF. CDR3 nucleotides: TGCAGTGCTAGAGTTCCAACAGGGGGCATGACCGGGGAGCTGTTTTTT.

The CDR3, as DNA: TGTGCCAGTAGTAGAAGTGGGGAGTTAACCGGGGAGCTGTTTTTT. Its protein is CASSRSGELTGELFF. The rearrangement links TRBV19 to TRBJ2-2; a weak D match, TRBD2 (5 bases). The length of the CDR3 is 15 residues. V was clipped by 4 bases and J by 5 bases, with 14 bases between them. The germline gives CDR1 LNHDA, CDR2 SQIVND (reference sequence).

This clonotype was observed at least ten times. This sequence joins TRBV28 and TRBJ1-2; possible D gene TRBD1, 6 bases. The V end was cut by 6 bases, the J end by 4 bases, with 15 bases between. Germline V gene sequence: CDR1 MDHEN, CDR2 SYDVKM. The CDR3 runs to 14 residues. The CDR3 reads CASRAGAPRYGYTF. For the CDR3, the DNA is TGTGCCAGCAGGGCAGGGGCGCCCCGCTATGGCTACACCTTC.

This clonotype was counted many times. The chain combines TRBV12-5 with TRBJ1-5, with D unresolved. CDR3 size: 16 residues. The V gene's germline CDR1 is LGHNT and CDR2 FRNRAP. V dropped 0 bases and J dropped 2 bases, with 11 bases sitting between them. The CDR3 DNA reads TGTGCTAGTGGTTTGGTACCCAACACTGGCAATCAGCCCCAGCATTTT. Protein product: CASGLVPNTGNQPQHF.

This clonotype was seen ten or more times. The J gene is TRBJ1-4, the V gene TRBV20-1; D is unresolved. The CDR3 is 12 residues long. Germline loops: CDR1 DFQATT, CDR2 SNEGSKA (reference sequence). V dropped 6 bases and J dropped 8 bases, with 13 bases sitting between them. The CDR3 sequence is CSALIPGEKLFF. The CDR3 region has the DNA TGCAGTGCCCTAATCCCGGGGGAAAAACTGTTTTTT.

This clonotype was picked up many times. The chain uses TRBV19 and TRBJ1-5; the D is unclear. There are 15 residues in the CDR3. The V end was cut by 3 bases, the J end by 3 bases, with 12 bases between. CDR1 and CDR2 (germline): LNHDA, SQIVND (reference sequence). The CDR3 here is CASSIGQLANQPQHF. CDR3 nucleotides: TGTGCCAGTAGTATTGGGCAGCTTGCCAATCAGCCCCAGCATTTT.

For this clonotype: A much larger clonotype is one base distant, so this may be a read error. The conserved phenylalanine or tryptophan normally closing the CDR3 is absent here, so this likely arose from a read error. The chain joins TRBV6-6 to TRBJ2-7, with D maybe TRBD2 (6 bases). The CDR3 is 15 amino acids. The germline V gene encodes CDR1 MNHNY and CDR2 SVGAGI (reference sequence). V dropped 0 bases and J dropped 3 bases, with 12 bases sitting between them. For the CDR3, the DNA is TGTGCCAGCAGTTACTCGAAAGGAGGGATCTACGAGCAGTACCTC. This encodes CASSYSKGGIYEQYL.

This chain connects TRBV4-1 to TRBJ2-1; 7 nucleotides align to TRBD2. This CDR3 comprises 18 residues. V was pared by 1 base and J by 4 bases, with 13 bases of the junction left unmatched. CDR1 is MGHRA, CDR2 YSYEKL, per germline. The CDR3 DNA is TGCGCCAGCAGCCAAGGGTTCCAGCGGGGTAAATGGTACAATGAGCAGTTCTTC. This encodes CASSQGFQRGKWYNEQFF.

This clonotype was found many times. The J gene is TRBJ2-5, the V gene TRBV6-5; D call uncertain. The CDR3 loop spans 15 amino acids. Trimming left V 2 bases short and J 2 bases short, with 12 bases between. Germline CDR1 and CDR2: MNHEY and SVGAGI. This chain's CDR3 is CASSYDFTIQETQYF. The CDR3 DNA reads as TGTGCCAGCAGTTACGATTTCACTATACAAGAGACCCAGTACTTC.

This clonotype was observed at least ten times. This chain uses TRBV19 with TRBJ1-4; tentative D call: TRBD1 (6 bases). CDR1 is LNHDA, CDR2 SQIVND, per germline (reference sequence). The CDR3 is made up of 17 amino acids. Between the trimmed V and J ends, which lost 5 bases and 3 bases, there was a span of 19 bases. The CDR3 loop is CASSRLGGPAANEKLFF. In DNA, the CDR3 is TGTGCCAGTAGTCGACTTGGGGGCCCCGCAGCTAATGAAAAACTGTTTTTT. Together with reference TRBV19 and TRBJ1-4, the CDR3 gives the full variable domain: DGGITQSPKYLFRKEGQNVTLSCEQNLNHDAMYWYRQDPGQGLRLIYYSQIVNDFQKGDIAEGYSVSREKKESFPLTVTSAQKNPTAFYLCASSRLGGPAANEKLFFGSGTQLSVL.